This T cell receptor (beta chain) was observed in a study of blood T cell repertoires in COVID-19 (dated by TCRdb to 2020 to 2022). Some background on the complete study: Collaborator samples came from the United States, Italy and Spain and covered acute and convalescent phases of COVID-19. The material from the prospective study consisted of cDNA or gDNA derived from T cells, B-cell-depleted T cells, or PBMCs. The repertoires were released in a freely available public database meant as a resource for research on the immune response to SARS-CoV-2. Subjects who had been exposed to COVID-19, were actively infected with it, or had recovered from it provided the deeply sampled blood TCRbeta repertoires that made up the dataset. The samples were drawn from the first 160 participants of the ongoing ImmuneRACE study and from 950 to 1,500 subjects provided by 6 global collaborators. A de-identified subject ID, COVID-19 status, age in years and sex were almost always included in the sample metadata. HLA class I and class II types, where available, came from metadata supplied by the sample provider rather than from assay-based typing. Overall study outcomes, separate from this receptor: The quantity of clinical and demographic metadata differed by source and by participant and was supplied without curation.

The CDR3 sequence holds 15 residues, the cysteine and phenylalanine included. The only DNA kept is the CDR3, 45 bases in frame from the first base. Here V drops 2 bases and J drops 4 bases, and the junction holds 5 bases not matched to any gene. Looking up the germline V gene yields CDR1 SGHRS and CDR2 YFSETQ. TCRbeta CDR3 regions were amplified from genomic DNA using the immunoSEQ Assay, a bias-controlled multiplex PCR. As for the authors' bioinformatics: Nucleated cell counts per sample were estimated from amplification of reference gene primers within the assay. To quantify the absolute abundance of each unique TCRbeta CDR3 rearrangement, sequence reads were collapsed and filtered. For each sample, productive Simpson clonality was calculated by taking the square root of Simpson's diversity index across productive rearrangements. Drawn from immuneACCESS, this table holds only the in-frame rearrangements with V and J called that TCRdb kept. Clones are partly lost; checked studies trace under half to an unresolved V gene and leave the rest unexplained. The V and J calls and the clone size are those of that table, but D and trimming were determined from the DNA. The sample contains roughly 280,000 clones, around nine tenths of them found a single time. Of the sample, about 8.7% is held by the ten largest clones.

Each collaborating institution followed its own protocols to collect whole blood in K2EDTA tubes. Collaborator samples were shipped for TCRbeta analysis as frozen whole blood, isolated PBMCs, or DNA extracted from either sample type. On this clone: Its antigen target is currently unknown. One base away there is no much larger clone; base qualities are not given.

The clonotype originates from a man aged 40-49 years with active or convalescent COVID-19. Material for sequencing was peripheral blood. The rearranged chain carries TRBV5-1 and TRBJ2-2; 7 bases in the junction line up with TRBD1. The CDR3 reads CASSFNTGVTGELFF. The nucleotide sequence reads as follows: TGCGCCAGCAGCTTTAATACAGGGGTCACCGGGGAGCTGTTTTTT.